This entry concerns a single TCR beta chain. Its antigen is still unknown. The germline V and J ends were trimmed by 3 bases and 7 bases, with 2 bases remaining between them. The CDR3 sequence is 10 residues long. CDR1 is SGDLS, CDR2 YYNGEE, per germline. The Oncomine TCR Beta short-read assay was applied to DNA of cultured CD4+ T cells. TCRdb called the PCR reads again in MiXCR, with one record for every CDR3 protein. The sample has 19,000 or so distinct CDR3 sequences, roughly 40% seen once. This sample was included in a study of vaccination and CD4 T cells after COVID-19. Study information: The convalescent population consisted of six males and four females, two of whom were of Hispanic ethnicity.

Specified treatment: roughly nine-day PBMC culture with coronavirus spike peptide pools or control peptides (ViraFEST assay). Before TCRs were sequenced, ViraFEST expanded antigen-specific T cells with peptide pools. The chain has TRBV9 and TRBJ2-1; no definite D call. The origin of this receptor is a human donor who had recovered from COVID-19. Sequencing was carried out using CD4+ T cells from blood, cultured in vitro. CDR3: CASSGNEQFF. Written as DNA, the CDR3 is TGTGCCAGCAGCGGAAATGAGCAGTTCTTC.